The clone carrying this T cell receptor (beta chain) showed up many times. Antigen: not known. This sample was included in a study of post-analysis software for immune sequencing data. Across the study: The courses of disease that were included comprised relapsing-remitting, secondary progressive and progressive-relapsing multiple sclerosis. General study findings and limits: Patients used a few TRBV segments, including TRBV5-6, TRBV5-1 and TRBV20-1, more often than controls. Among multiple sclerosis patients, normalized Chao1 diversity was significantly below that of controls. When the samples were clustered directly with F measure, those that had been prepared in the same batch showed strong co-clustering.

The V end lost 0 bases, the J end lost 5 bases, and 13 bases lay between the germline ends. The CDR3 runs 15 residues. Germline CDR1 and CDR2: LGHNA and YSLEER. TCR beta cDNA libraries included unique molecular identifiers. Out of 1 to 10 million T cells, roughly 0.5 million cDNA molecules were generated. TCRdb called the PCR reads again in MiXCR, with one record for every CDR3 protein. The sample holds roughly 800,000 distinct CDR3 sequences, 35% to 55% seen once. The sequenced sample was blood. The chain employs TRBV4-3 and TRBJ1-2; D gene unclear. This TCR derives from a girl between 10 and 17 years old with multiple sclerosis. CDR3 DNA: TGCGCCAGCAGCCAAGATAGGCAGGCGGCTTATGGCTACACCTTC. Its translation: CASSQDRQAAYGYTF.